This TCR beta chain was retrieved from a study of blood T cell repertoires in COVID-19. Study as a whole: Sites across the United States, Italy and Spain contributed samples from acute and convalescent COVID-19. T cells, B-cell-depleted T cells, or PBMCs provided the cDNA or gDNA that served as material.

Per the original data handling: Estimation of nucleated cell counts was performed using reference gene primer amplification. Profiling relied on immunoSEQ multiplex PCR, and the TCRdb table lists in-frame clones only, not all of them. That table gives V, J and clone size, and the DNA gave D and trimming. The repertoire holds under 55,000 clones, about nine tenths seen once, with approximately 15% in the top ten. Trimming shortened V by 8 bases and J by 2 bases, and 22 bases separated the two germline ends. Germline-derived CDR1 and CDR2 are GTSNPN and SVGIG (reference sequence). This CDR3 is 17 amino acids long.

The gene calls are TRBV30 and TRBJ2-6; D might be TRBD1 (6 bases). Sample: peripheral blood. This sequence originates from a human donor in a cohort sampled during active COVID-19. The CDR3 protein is CAGLRGNLDPGANVLTF. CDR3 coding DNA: TGTGCCGGTCTTAGGGGGAACCTTGATCCTGGGGCCAACGTCCTGACTTTC.